The source of this T cell receptor (beta chain) is a study of prognosis after radiotherapy for stage I lung cancer. Background on the study: About five patients had oligometastatic NSCLC after surgical resection of the primary tumor, and fourteen had newly diagnosed primary stage I lung tumors. Distant metastases showed up in a few patients after radiotherapy, at a median of about 7 months, while fewer than 17 showed no significant progression.

The TCR beta CDR3 region was amplified from genomic DNA, with two rounds of multiplex PCR being used for the amplification. Primers specific to each TRBV and TRBJ gene were used in first-round PCR. A single record per CDR3 protein comes from TCRdb applying MiXCR to the multiplex PCR reads. The sample lists 9,500 to 13,000 distinct CDR3 sequences, about 53% seen once, with more than 6.5% in the top ten. This clonotype qualifies as medium-sized. The CDR3 extends over 14 amino acids. From germline, CDR1 is SGHNT and CDR2 YYREEE (reference sequence). V gave up 4 bases and J gave up 0 bases, with 9 bases separating them.

The material sequenced was PBMCs, taken before or after stereotactic body radiation therapy (not recorded which). The TCR sequence derives from a donor aged 50 or older with non-small cell lung cancer. The chain has TRBV5-4 and TRBJ2-3; perhaps TRBD2 as D (6 bases). As DNA, the CDR3 is TGTGCCAGCAGCCCCAGCGGGAGCACAGATACGCAGTATTTT. Translating gives CASSPSGSTDTQYF.